One and the same sample provided the 6 T cell receptor beta chains below, sequenced in a study of blood T cell repertoires in COVID-19. TCRdb's table, derived via immunoSEQ multiplex PCR, lists solely in-frame clones and lacks some. Of approximately 210,000 clones listed, 80% are singletons. Specimen: peripheral blood. These receptors were obtained from a human donor in a cohort sampled during active COVID-19.

V is TRBV4-3 and J is TRBJ2-5, with a weak D call TRBD2 (5 bases). Per the germline V gene, CDR1 is LGHNA and CDR2 is YSLEER. Trimming took off 1 base at V and 1 base at J, with 13 bases between the two ends. The CDR3 has 16 residues. CDR3 region: CASSQVPGVFQETQYF. CDR3 coding DNA: TGCGCCAGCAGCCAAGTTCCCGGGGTCTTCCAAGAGACCCAGTACTTC.

This chain joins TRBV3-1 (or the pseudogene TRBV3-2) and TRBJ2-3; the D gene is possibly TRBD2 (6 bases). Trimming took off 4 bases at V and 4 bases at J, with 18 bases between the two ends. CDR3 length: 16 amino acids. Germline CDR1 is LGHDT and CDR2 is YNNKEL (reference sequence). CDR3 loop: CASSLGLVLRADTQYF. As DNA, the CDR3 is TGTGCCAGCAGCCTGGGACTGGTCCTGAGAGCAGATACGCAGTATTTT.

This rearrangement joins TRBV19 to TRBJ2-3, with 10 nucleotides matching TRBD2. V was pared by 6 bases and J by 2 bases, with 11 bases of the junction left unmatched. This CDR3 has 17 amino acids. Germline loops: CDR1 LNHDA, CDR2 SQIVND (reference sequence). CDR3 region: CASSPWGTSAITDTQYF. In DNA, the CDR3 is TGTGCCAGTAGCCCATGGGGGACTAGCGCGATCACAGATACGCAGTATTTT.

V and J are TRBV9 and TRBJ1-4; 11 bases agree with TRBD1. The CDR3 has 15 amino acids. J was trimmed by 10 bases and V by 0 bases; bases with no gene match: 5. Germline V lookup: CDR1 SGDLS, CDR2 YYNGEE. This chain's CDR3 is CASSVEGQGAGKLFF. CDR3 DNA sequence: TGTGCCAGCAGCGTAGAAGGACAGGGGGCAGGAAAACTGTTTTTT.

The chain carries TRBV6-2 or TRBV6-3 and TRBJ2-7; 11 bases are a match to TRBD2. The CDR3 has 17 amino acids. V lost 6 bases and J lost 0; bases outside the gene matches: 10. CDR1 is MNHEY and CDR2 is SVGEGT in the germline V gene. Here the CDR3 DNA reads TGTGCCAGCAGCCCACTAGCGGGAGCCCAGAGCTCCTACGAGCAGTACTTC. Amino acid sequence: CASSPLAGAQSSYEQYF.

Regarding this clone: Other DNA sequences of this sample code for an identical CDR3. The chain joins TRBV5-1 to TRBJ2-7; no definite D call. Trimming took 1 base from V and 0 from J, leaving 8 bases between them. This CDR3 comprises 14 residues. Germline V gene sequence: CDR1 SGHRS, CDR2 YFSETQ. The CDR3 DNA reads TGCGCCAGCAGCTTGACAGTCTCCTCCTACGAGCAGTACTTC. It encodes CASSLTVSSYEQYF.